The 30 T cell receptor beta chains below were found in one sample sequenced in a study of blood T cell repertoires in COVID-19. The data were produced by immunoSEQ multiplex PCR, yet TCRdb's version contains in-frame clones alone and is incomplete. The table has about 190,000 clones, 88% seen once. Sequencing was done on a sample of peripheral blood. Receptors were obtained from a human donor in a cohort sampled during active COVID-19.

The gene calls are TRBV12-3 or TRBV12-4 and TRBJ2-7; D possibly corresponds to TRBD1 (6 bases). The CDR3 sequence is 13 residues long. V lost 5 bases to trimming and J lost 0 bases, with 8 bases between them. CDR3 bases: TGTGCCAGCAGTCGACAGGACTCCTACGAGCAGTACTTC. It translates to CASSRQDSYEQYF.

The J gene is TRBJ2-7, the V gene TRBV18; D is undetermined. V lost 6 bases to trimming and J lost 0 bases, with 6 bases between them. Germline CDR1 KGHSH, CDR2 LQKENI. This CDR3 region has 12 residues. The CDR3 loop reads CASSASSYEQYF. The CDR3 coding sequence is TGTGCCAGCTCGGCTAGCTCCTACGAGCAGTACTTC.

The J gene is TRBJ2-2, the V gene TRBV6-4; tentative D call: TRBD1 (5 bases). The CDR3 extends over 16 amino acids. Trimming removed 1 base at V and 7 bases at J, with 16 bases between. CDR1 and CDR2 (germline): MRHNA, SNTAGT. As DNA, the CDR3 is TGTGCCAGCAGTGACTTGTGGGGCGCAAGCCACGGGGAGCTGTTTTTT. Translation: CASSDLWGASHGELFF.

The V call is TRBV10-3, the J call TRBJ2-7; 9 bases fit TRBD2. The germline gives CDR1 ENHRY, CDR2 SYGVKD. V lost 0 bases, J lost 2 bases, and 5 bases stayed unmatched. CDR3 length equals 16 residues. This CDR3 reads CAISESTSGLTYEQYF. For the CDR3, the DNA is TGTGCCATCAGTGAGTCGACTAGCGGCCTTACCTACGAGCAGTACTTC.

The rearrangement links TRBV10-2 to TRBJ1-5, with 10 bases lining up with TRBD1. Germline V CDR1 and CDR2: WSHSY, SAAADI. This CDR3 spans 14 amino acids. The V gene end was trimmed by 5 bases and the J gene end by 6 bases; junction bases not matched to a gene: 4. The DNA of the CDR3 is TGCGCCAGCAGTCAGACAGGGGGCGGTCAGCCCCAGCATTTT. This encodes CASSQTGGGQPQHF.

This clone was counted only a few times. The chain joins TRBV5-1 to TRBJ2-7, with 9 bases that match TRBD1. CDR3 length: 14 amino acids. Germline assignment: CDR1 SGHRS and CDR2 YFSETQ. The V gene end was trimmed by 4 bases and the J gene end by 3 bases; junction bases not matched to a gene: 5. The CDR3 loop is CASSQGQGGYEQYF. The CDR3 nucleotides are TGCGCCAGCAGCCAGGGACAGGGTGGCTACGAGCAGTACTTC.

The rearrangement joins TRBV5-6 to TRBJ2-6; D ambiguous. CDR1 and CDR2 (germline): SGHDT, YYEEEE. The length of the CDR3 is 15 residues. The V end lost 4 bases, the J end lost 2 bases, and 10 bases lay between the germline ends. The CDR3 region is CASSPRSTGANVLTF. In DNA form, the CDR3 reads TGTGCCAGCAGCCCAAGGAGTACTGGGGCCAACGTCCTGACTTTC.

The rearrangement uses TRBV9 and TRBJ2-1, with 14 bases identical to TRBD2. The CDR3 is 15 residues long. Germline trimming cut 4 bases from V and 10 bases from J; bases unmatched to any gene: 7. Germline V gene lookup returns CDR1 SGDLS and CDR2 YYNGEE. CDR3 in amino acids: CASSPGGLAGAEQFF. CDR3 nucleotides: TGTGCCAGCAGCCCAGGGGGACTAGCGGGAGCGGAGCAGTTCTTC.

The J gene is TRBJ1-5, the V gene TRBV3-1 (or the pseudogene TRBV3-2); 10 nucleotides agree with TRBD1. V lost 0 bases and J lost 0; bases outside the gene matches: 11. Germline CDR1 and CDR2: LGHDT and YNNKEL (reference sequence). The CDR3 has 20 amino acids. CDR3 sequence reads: CASSQEPRDRGGHSNQPQHF. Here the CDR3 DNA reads TGTGCCAGCAGCCAAGAACCCCGGGACAGGGGAGGTCATAGCAATCAGCCCCAGCATTTT.

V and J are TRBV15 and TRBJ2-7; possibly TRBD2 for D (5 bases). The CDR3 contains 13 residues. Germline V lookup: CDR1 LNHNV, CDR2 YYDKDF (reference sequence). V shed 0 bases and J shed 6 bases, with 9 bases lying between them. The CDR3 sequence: CATSRDSGVEQYF. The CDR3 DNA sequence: TGTGCCACCAGCAGAGATTCCGGGGTCGAGCAGTACTTC.

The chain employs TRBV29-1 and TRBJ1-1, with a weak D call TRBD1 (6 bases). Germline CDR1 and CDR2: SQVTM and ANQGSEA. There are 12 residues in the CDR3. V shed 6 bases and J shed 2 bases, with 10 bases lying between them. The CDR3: CSVLRGNTEAFF. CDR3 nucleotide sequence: TGCAGCGTCCTCAGGGGAAACACTGAAGCTTTCTTT. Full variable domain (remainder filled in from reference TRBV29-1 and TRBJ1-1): SAVISQKPSRDICQRGTSLTIQCQVDSQVTMMFWYRQQPGQSLTLIATANQGSEATYESGFVIDKFPISRPNLTFSTLTVSNMSPEDSSIYLCSVLRGNTEAFFGQGTRLTVV.

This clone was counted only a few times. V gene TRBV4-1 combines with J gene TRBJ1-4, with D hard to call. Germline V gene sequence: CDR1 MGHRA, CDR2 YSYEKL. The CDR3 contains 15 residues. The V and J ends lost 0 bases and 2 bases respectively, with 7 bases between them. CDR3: CASSQDWETNEKLFF. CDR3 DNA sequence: TGCGCCAGCAGCCAAGATTGGGAGACTAATGAAAAACTGTTTTTT.

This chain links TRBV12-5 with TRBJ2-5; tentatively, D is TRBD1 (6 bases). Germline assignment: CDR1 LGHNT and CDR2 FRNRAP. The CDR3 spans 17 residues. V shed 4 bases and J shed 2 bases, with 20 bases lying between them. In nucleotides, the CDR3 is TGTGCTAGTGGTTCTATGAGGAAGGACAGCCTACAAGAGACCCAGTACTTC. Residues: CASGSMRKDSLQETQYF.

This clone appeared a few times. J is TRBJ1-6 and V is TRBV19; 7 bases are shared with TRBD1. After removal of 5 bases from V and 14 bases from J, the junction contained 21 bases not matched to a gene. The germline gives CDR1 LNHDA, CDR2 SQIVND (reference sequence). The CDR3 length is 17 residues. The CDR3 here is CASSVLPGQRTLQTLHF. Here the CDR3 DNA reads TGTGCCAGTAGTGTTTTACCGGGACAGAGGACCCTCCAGACCCTCCACTTT.

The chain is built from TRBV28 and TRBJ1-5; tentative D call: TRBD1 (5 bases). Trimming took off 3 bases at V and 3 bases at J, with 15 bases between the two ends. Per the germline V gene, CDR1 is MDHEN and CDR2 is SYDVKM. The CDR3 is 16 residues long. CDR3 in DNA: TGTGCCAGCAGTTTCGCGGGGGTCGGTTACAATCAGCCCCAGCATTTT. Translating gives CASSFAGVGYNQPQHF.

CDR3 nucleotides: TGTGCCAGCAGCCAGGAGGGAACTTTCTATGGCTACACCTTC. This codes for CASSQEGTFYGYTF. The genes are TRBV3-1 (or the pseudogene TRBV3-2) and TRBJ1-2; D gene uncertain. The V gene's germline CDR1 is LGHDT and CDR2 YNNKEL (reference sequence). The CDR3 is 14 amino acids. The V end was cut by 3 bases, the J end by 4 bases, with 12 bases between.

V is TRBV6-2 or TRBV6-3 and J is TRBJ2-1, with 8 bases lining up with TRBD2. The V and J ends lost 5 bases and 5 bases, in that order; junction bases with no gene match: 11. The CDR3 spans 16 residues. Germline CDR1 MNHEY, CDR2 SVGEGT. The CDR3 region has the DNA TGTGCCAGCAGTATAGCTATAGCGGGGTCTCACAATGAGCAGTTCTTC. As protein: CASSIAIAGSHNEQFF.

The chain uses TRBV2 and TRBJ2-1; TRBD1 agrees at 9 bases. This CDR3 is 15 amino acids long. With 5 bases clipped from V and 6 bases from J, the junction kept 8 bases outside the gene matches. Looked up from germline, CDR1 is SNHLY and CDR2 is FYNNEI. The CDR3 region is CASSITGGASNEQFF. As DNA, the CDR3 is TGTGCCAGCAGTATTACAGGGGGCGCTTCCAATGAGCAGTTCTTC.

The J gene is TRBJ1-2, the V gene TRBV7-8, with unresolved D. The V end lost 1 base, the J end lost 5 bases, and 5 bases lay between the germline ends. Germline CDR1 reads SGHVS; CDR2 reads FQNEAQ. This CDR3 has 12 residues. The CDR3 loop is CASSLGQYGYTF. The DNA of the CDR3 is TGTGCCAGCAGCTTAGGCCAGTATGGCTACACCTTC.

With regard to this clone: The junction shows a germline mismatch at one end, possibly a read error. The CDR3 spells CGQGARQPQHF. CDR3 DNA: TGTGGGCAGGGGGCGAGACAGCCCCAGCATTTT. This chain connects TRBV23-1 to TRBJ1-5; 8 bases line up with TRBD1. TRBV23-1 has ORF status, its function being uncertain. The CDR3 contains 11 residues.

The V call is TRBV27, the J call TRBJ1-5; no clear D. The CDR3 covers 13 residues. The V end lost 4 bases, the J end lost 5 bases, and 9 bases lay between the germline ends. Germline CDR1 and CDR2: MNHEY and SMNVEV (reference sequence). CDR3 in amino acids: CASSSRRDQPQHF. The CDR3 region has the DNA TGTGCCAGCAGTTCCCGACGGGATCAGCCCCAGCATTTT.

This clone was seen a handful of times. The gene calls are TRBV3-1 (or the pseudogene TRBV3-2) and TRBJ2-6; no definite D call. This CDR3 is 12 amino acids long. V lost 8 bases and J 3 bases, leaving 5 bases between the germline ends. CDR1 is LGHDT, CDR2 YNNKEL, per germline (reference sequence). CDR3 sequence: CASQNGANVLTF. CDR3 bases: TGTGCCAGCCAGAATGGGGCCAACGTCCTGACTTTC.

In nucleotides, the CDR3 is TGTGCCAGCGGAGGGACCAGCTTAGGTACGCAGTATTTT. This encodes CASGGTSLGTQYF. The chain employs TRBV18 and TRBJ2-3, with D possibly matching TRBD2 (6 bases). Trimming took 8 bases from V and 8 from J, leaving 17 bases between them. Germline CDR1 and CDR2: KGHSH and LQKENI. The CDR3 runs 13 residues.

The CDR3 sequence is CASSEGLANTGELFF. The CDR3 bases are TGCGCCAGCAGTGAGGGACTAGCGAACACCGGGGAGCTGTTTTTT. The chain carries TRBV10-1 and TRBJ2-2; 7 bases are shared with TRBD2. Germline CDR1 reads WNHNN; CDR2 reads SYGVQD (reference sequence). This CDR3 has 15 residues. V dropped 2 bases and J dropped 0; count of bases not matched to a gene: 0.

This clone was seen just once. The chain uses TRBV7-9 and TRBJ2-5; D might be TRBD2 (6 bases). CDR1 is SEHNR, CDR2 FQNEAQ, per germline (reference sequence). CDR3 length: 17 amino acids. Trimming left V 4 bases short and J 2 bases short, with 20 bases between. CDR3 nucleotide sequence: TGTGCCAGCAGCTCGCCGGTCGGGGGTTATTTACAAGAGACCCAGTACTTC. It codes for CASSSPVGGYLQETQYF.

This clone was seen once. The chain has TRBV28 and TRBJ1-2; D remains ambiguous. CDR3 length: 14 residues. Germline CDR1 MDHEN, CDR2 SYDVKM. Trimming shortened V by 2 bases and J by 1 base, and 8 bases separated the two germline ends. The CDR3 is CASSLVALNYGYTF. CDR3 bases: TGTGCCAGCAGTTTAGTGGCTCTTAACTATGGCTACACCTTC.

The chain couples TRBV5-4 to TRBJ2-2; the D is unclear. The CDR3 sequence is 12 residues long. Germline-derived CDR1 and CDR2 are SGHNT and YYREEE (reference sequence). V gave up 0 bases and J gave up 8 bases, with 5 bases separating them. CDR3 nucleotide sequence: TGTGCCAGCAGCTTGGTCGGTGGGGAGCTGTTTTTT. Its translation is CASSLVGGELFF.

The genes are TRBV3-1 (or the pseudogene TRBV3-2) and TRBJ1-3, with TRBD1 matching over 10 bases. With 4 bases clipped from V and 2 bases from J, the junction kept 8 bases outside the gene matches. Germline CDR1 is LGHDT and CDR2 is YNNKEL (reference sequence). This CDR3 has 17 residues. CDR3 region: CASSRGWDRGAGNTIYF. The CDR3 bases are TGTGCCAGCAGCCGAGGATGGGACAGGGGCGCTGGAAACACCATATATTTT.

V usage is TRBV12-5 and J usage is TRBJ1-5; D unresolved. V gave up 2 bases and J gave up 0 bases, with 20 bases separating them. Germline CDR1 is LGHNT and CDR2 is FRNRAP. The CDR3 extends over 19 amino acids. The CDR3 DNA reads TGTGCTAGTGGTTTGTACCAGGTAAACAGCCTCTATAGCAATCAGCCCCAGCATTTT. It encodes CASGLYQVNSLYSNQPQHF.

CDR3 nucleotide sequence: TGTGCCAGCAGCTTAATAGCGGGGGGGCGCTACGAGCAGTACTTC. It translates to CASSLIAGGRYEQYF. This chain links TRBV7-2 with TRBJ2-7, with 11 bases aligning to TRBD2. Unmatched junction bases numbered 3, after V lost 2 bases and J lost 3 bases. CDR1 and CDR2 from the germline V gene are SGHTA and FQGNSA. CDR3 size: 15 residues. The full variable domain, with the rest looked up from reference TRBV7-2 and TRBJ2-7, is GAGVSQSPSNKVTEKGKDVELRCDPISGHTALYWYRQSLGQGLEFLIYFQGNSAPDKSGLPSDRFSAERTGGSVSTLTIQRTQQEDSAVYLCASSLIAGGRYEQYFGPGTRLTVT.